These 15 T cell receptor beta chains were sequenced from one sample in a study of blood T cell repertoires in COVID-19. Only in-frame clones appear in the TCRdb table, and some are missing; sequencing was by immunoSEQ multiplex PCR. The sample shows about 190,000 clones, around four fifths of them seen only once. The source material was peripheral blood. Receptors originate from a woman in her 70s with active or convalescent COVID-19.

The chain uses TRBV15 and TRBJ1-6; D perhaps matches TRBD1 (5 bases). The CDR3 extends over 17 amino acids. V gave up 0 bases and J gave up 9 bases, with 18 bases separating them. The V gene's germline CDR1 is LNHNV and CDR2 YYDKDF (reference sequence). The CDR3 is CATSRDIMGTGSSPLHF. The CDR3 DNA sequence: TGTGCCACCAGCAGAGATATAATGGGGACCGGGAGTTCACCCCTCCACTTT.

This sequence joins TRBV6-1 and TRBJ1-6; TRBD1 matches 8 bases. This CDR3 is built from 15 residues. The ends lost 2 bases at V and 6 bases at J; junction bases unmatched: 3. CDR1 and CDR2 from the germline V gene are MNHNS and SASEGT. CDR3 in DNA: TGTGCCAGCAGTGAAAGGGACAGGTCTAATTCACCCCTCCACTTT. This encodes CASSERDRSNSPLHF.

This clone was seen a handful of times. The chain is built from TRBV20-1 and TRBJ2-4; 8 nucleotides align to TRBD1. CDR1 DFQATT and CDR2 SNEGSKA come from the germline V gene (reference sequence). The J segment lost 0 bases and the V segment lost 3 bases, leaving 4 bases of the junction unmatched. The CDR3 is 15 amino acids. CDR3 amino acids: CSASDRGQAKNIQYF. Here the CDR3 DNA reads TGCAGTGCTAGTGACAGGGGCCAAGCCAAAAACATTCAGTACTTC.

The V gene is TRBV5-1, the J gene TRBJ2-3, with D possibly matching TRBD2 (6 bases). The CDR3 has 14 residues. Germline assignment: CDR1 SGHRS and CDR2 YFSETQ. V shed 2 bases and J shed 1 base, with 8 bases lying between them. CDR3 bases: TGCGCCAGCAGCTTCATAGCGGGCACAGATACGCAGTATTTT. Protein product: CASSFIAGTDTQYF. The entire variable domain, with the rest obtained from reference TRBV5-1 and TRBJ2-3, is as follows: KAGVTQTPRYLIKTRGQQVTLSCSPISGHRSVSWYQQTPGQGLQFLFEYFSETQRNKGNFPGRFSGRQFSNSRSEMNVSTLELGDSALYLCASSFIAGTDTQYFGPGTRLTVL.

This clone was counted a few times. This sequence joins TRBV30 and TRBJ1-5, with 9 nucleotides matching TRBD1. The CDR3 length is 15 residues. Per the germline V gene, CDR1 is GTSNPN and CDR2 is SVGIG (reference sequence). With 1 base clipped from V and 5 bases from J, the junction kept 6 bases outside the gene matches. The CDR3 DNA follows: TGTGCCTGGAGTGCCACCGGGACAGGGCATCAGCCCCAGCATTTT. Amino acids: CAWSATGTGHQPQHF. Full variable domain (outside the CDR3, taken from reference TRBV30 and TRBJ1-5): SQTIHQWPATLVQPVGSPLSLECTVEGTSNPNLYWYRQAAGRGLQLLFYSVGIGQISSEVPQNLSASRPQDRQFILSSKKLLLSDSGFYLCAWSATGTGHQPQHFGDGTRLSIL.

The V call is TRBV5-1, the J call TRBJ2-3; 9 nucleotides agree with TRBD2. In germline, CDR1 is SGHRS, CDR2 YFSETQ. CDR3 length: 16 amino acids. The V gene end was trimmed by 4 bases and the J gene end by 2 bases; junction bases not matched to a gene: 8. The DNA for the CDR3 is TGCGCCAGCAGCCTTGGGTCTAGCGGGACCACAGATACGCAGTATTTT. Translation: CASSLGSSGTTDTQYF.

V and J are TRBV3-1 (or the pseudogene TRBV3-2) and TRBJ2-3, with D tentatively TRBD2 (5 bases). Germline CDR1 and CDR2: LGHDT and YNNKEL (reference sequence). The V gene lost 6 bases and the J gene lost 1 base, with 11 bases spanning the gap. The CDR3 is 14 residues long. Written as DNA, the CDR3 is TGTGCCAGCAGAGCCTCGCGGGGCACAGATACGCAGTATTTT. Its protein product is CASRASRGTDTQYF.

The V gene is TRBV25-1, the J gene TRBJ2-1; 13 bases agree with TRBD2. The trim removed 7 bases at V and 8 bases at J, leaving 11 bases unmatched. In germline, CDR1 is MGHDK, CDR2 SYGVNS. The CDR3 has 16 residues. The CDR3 reads CASTPWTSGRGDEQFF. CDR3 in DNA: TGTGCCAGCACACCCTGGACTAGCGGGAGAGGCGATGAGCAGTTCTTC.

The rearrangement joins TRBV6-5 to TRBJ2-1; 9 bases are a match to TRBD1. V shed 10 bases, J shed 6 bases, and the junction held 13 bases outside the gene matches. The CDR3 is made up of 15 amino acids. The germline CDR1 and CDR2 sequences are MNHEY and SVGAGI. The CDR3 here is CATSRAGTGSNEQFF. The CDR3 DNA reads as TGTGCCACCAGCAGGGCCGGGACAGGGAGCAATGAGCAGTTCTTC.

The chain employs TRBV5-1 and TRBJ2-3, with 12 bases that match TRBD2. With V trimmed by 1 base and J by 6 bases, 0 bases remained unmatched. Germline values: CDR1 SGHRS, CDR2 YFSETQ. This CDR3 region has 14 residues. This CDR3 is CASSLTSGRDTQYF. CDR3 DNA: TGCGCCAGCAGCTTGACTAGCGGGAGGGATACGCAGTATTTT.

The V and J genes are TRBV6-5 and TRBJ2-2; D gene ambiguous. Germline CDR1 is MNHEY and CDR2 is SVGAGI. The V end lost 5 bases, the J end lost 2 bases, and 9 bases lay between the germline ends. This CDR3 has 14 residues. CDR3 bases: TGTGCCAGCAGTCTAAAGCTCAACACCGGGGAGCTGTTTTTT. Translating gives CASSLKLNTGELFF.

CDR3 coding DNA: TGCGCCAGCAGCTCACGGGCGGGAGATACGCAGTATTTT. It codes for CASSSRAGDTQYF. The chain has TRBV5-1 and TRBJ2-3, with D possibly TRBD2 on 5 matching bases. Per germline, CDR1 SGHRS and CDR2 YFSETQ. V was cut by 3 bases and J by 5 bases, with 10 bases left in between. The CDR3 has 13 residues.

V gene TRBV7-2 combines with J gene TRBJ2-7, with TRBD2 matching over 9 bases. This CDR3 comprises 14 residues. Germline CDR1 and CDR2: SGHTA and FQGNSA. V was clipped by 5 bases and J by 6 bases; unmatched bases: 8. In nucleotides, the CDR3 is TGTGCCAGCAGCCTCAGCGGGAGGCAGGGCGAGCAGTACTTC. Its protein product is CASSLSGRQGEQYF. Full variable domain (rest looked up from reference TRBV7-2 and TRBJ2-7): GAGVSQSPSNKVTEKGKDVELRCDPISGHTALYWYRQSLGQGLEFLIYFQGNSAPDKSGLPSDRFSAERTGGSVSTLTIQRTQQEDSAVYLCASSLSGRQGEQYFGPGTRLTVT.

The chain recombines TRBV2 with TRBJ2-5; 7 bases are shared with TRBD1. V dropped 1 base and J dropped 4; count of bases not matched to a gene: 3. The CDR3 has 14 amino acids. CDR1 and CDR2 from the germline V gene are SNHLY and FYNNEI. The chain's CDR3 is CASSEDRGRETQYF. The CDR3 bases are TGTGCCAGCAGTGAAGATAGGGGGCGAGAGACCCAGTACTTC.

The chain links TRBV19 to TRBJ2-2; TRBD2 aligns across 10 bases. The CDR3 sequence is 15 residues long. Germline CDR1 LNHDA, CDR2 SQIVND (reference sequence). With 7 bases clipped from V and 2 bases from J, the junction kept 4 bases outside the gene matches. The CDR3 nucleotides are TGTGCCAGTAACTTACTAGCGGGAAACACCGGGGAGCTGTTTTTT. As protein: CASNLLAGNTGELFF.